This T cell receptor beta chain was recorded in a study of early T cells in non-severe SARS-CoV-2 infection (dated by TCRdb to the early 2020s). A note on the overall study: Bulk RNA from unsorted whole blood was used for TCR sequencing, so alpha and beta chains could not be paired. What the authors observed across the whole study: VDJdb matching was skewed toward anti-spike CD8 responses and likely underestimated virus-specific expansions, missing private and CD4 specificities.

This was a case-control study nested in a cohort of healthcare workers in London, UK, who had nasopharyngeal swab PCR tests and blood samples taken every week. Between 23 and 31 March 2020, the week of the UK lockdown, healthcare workers were enrolled and then followed up weekly for as long as 16 weeks. This clonotype was picked up a small number of times. The antigen it recognizes is unknown. Qualities for individual bases were not recorded, and no much larger clone is one base off. The trim is 4 bases for V and 3 bases for J, with a gap of 9 bases between the germline ends. The CDR3, from cysteine to phenylalanine, totals 12 residues. Just CDR3 DNA is preserved here, 36 bases in frame from base 1. CDR1 and CDR2 (SQVTM, ANQGSEA) derive from the germline V gene. Library prep was done by 5' RACE. The sample was run on a NextSeq 500. To correct for sequencing error and PCR bias, the TCR library protocol tagged individual cDNA molecules with unique molecular identifiers. Sequencing covered both TCR alpha and beta chains, and within each sample the abundances of alpha and beta sequences were tightly co-correlated. Concerning the study's data processing: V gene, J gene and CDR3 annotation of TCR sequences was performed with Decombinator V4. TCRs were defined as expanded if a significant change between any two time points was detected under a Poisson model with p below 0.0001. TCR abundances were normalised to the total number of TCRs sequenced in each sample and reported as counts per million. MAIT TCRs were defined by TRAV1-2 paired with TRAJ12, TRAJ20 or TRAJ33, and iNKT TCRs by TRAV10 paired with TRAJ18. VDJdb, accessed 1 November 2021, was searched for CMV, EBV and SARS-CoV-2 annotated TCRs, excluding TCRs annotated for multiple antigens. TCRdb itself trimmed the public reads at Q25 with fastp, ran MiXCR and retained productive beta chains. Rows are unified per CDR3 protein, each entry keeping the most common DNA and genes. The V and J calls, along with clone size, are taken from TCRdb and not from the paper's own processing. This sample gives tens of thousands of distinct CDR3 sequences in total; approximately 13% of them show up just once. More than 8.5% of the sample lies in the top ten.

Specimen: whole blood. The chain is encoded by TRBV29-1 joined to TRBJ1-1; TRBD1 is a weak D gene call, 6 bases matching. The clonotype was recovered from an adult who was a healthcare worker with PCR-confirmed SARS-CoV-2 infection or an uninfected control (not recorded which). The CDR3 here reads CSVADSHTEAFF. The DNA reads TGCAGCGTTGCGGACAGTCACACTGAAGCTTTCTTT.